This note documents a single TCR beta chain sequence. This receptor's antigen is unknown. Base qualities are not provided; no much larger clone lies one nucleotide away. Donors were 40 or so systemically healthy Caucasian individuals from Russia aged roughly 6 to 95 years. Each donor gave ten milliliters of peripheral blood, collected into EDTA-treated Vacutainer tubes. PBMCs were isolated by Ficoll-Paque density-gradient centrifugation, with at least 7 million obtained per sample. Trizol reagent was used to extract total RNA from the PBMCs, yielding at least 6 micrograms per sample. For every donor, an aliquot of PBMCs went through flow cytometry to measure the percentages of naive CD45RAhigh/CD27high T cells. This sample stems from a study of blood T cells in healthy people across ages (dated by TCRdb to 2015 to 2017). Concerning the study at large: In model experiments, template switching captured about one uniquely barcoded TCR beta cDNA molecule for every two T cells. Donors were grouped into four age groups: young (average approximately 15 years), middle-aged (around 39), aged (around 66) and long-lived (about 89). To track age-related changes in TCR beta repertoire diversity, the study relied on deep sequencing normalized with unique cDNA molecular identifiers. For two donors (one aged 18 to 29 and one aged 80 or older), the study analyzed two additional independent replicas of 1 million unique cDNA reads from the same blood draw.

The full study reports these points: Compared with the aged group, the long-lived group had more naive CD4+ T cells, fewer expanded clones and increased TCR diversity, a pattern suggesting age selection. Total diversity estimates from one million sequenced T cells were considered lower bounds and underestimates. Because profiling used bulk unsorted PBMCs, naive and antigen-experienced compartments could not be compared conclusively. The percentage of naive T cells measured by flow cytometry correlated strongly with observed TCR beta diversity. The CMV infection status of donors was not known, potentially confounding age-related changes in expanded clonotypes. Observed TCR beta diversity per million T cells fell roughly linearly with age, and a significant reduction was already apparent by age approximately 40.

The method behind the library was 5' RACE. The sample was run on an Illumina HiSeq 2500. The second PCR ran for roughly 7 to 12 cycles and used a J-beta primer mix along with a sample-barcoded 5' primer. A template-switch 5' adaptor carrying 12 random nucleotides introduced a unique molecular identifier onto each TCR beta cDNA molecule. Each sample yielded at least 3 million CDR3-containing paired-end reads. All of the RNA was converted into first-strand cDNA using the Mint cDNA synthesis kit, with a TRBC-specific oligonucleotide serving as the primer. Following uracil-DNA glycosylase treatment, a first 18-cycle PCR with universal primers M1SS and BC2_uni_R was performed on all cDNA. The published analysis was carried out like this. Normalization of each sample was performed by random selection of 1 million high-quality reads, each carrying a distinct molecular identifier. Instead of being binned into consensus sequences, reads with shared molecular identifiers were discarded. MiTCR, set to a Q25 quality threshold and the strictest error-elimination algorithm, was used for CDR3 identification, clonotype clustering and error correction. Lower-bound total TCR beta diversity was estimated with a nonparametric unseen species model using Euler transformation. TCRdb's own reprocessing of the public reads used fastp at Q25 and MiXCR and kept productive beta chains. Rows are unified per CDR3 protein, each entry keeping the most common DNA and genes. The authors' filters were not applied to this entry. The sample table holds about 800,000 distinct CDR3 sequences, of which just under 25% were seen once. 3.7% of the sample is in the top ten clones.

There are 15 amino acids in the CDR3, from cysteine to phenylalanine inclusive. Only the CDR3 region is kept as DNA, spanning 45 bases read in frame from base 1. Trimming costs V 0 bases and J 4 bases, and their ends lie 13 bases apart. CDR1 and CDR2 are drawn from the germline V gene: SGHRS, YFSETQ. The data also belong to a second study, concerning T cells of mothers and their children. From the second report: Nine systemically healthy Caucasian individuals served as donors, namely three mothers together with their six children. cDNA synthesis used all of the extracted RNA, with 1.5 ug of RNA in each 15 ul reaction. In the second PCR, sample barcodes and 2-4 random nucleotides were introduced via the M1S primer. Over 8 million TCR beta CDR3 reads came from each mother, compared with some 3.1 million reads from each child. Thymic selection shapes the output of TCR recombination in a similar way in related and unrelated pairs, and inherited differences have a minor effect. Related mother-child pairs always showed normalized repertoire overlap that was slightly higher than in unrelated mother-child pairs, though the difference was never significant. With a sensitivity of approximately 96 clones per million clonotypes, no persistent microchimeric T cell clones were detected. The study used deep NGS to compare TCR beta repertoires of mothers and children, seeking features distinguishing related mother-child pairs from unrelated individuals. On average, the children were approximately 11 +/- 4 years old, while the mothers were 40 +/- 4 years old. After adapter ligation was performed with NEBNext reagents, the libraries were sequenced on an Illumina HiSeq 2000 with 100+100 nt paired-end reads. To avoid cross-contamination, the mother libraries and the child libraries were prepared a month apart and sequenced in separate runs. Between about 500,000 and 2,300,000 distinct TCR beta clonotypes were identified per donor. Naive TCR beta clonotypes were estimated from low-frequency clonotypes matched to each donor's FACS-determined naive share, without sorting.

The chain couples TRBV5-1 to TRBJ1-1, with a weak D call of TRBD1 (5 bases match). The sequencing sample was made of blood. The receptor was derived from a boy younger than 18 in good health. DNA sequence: TGCGCCAGCAGCTTGGGAACAGGCAGGGCCACTGAAGCTTTCTTT. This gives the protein CASSLGTGRATEAFF. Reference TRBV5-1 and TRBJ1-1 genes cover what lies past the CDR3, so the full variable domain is KAGVTQTPRYLIKTRGQQVTLSCSPISGHRSVSWYQQTPGQGLQFLFEYFSETQRNKGNFPGRFSGRQFSNSRSEMNVSTLELGDSALYLCASSLGTGRATEAFFGQGTRLTVV.